Below, 11 T cell receptor beta chains from the same sample are listed, as sequenced in a study of cytomegalovirus exposure and HLA in healthy donors. The PCR employed 60 Vbeta primers together with 13 Jbeta primers. Clones were read by immunoSEQ multiplex PCR, and TCRdb kept only the in-frame ones, dropping some. The sample consists of roughly 100,000 clones, over 9% of them appearing once. Material for sequencing was PBMCs. The receptors stem from a man aged 35 to 55 in good health and CMV-seropositive.

V gene TRBV28 combines with J gene TRBJ2-7; 8 positions agree with TRBD2. Unmatched junction bases numbered 4, after V lost 6 bases and J lost 6 bases. The length of the CDR3 is 12 residues. Germline CDR1 reads MDHEN; CDR2 reads SYDVKM. CDR3 residues: CASSQREREQYF. As DNA, the CDR3 is TGTGCCAGCAGCCAGCGGGAGCGCGAGCAGTACTTC.

J is TRBJ2-1 and V is TRBV27; D perhaps matches TRBD1 (5 bases). V was shortened by 1 base and J by 0 bases, with 10 bases between the two germline ends. The CDR3 is made up of 16 amino acids. Germline CDR1 and CDR2: MNHEY and SMNVEV (reference sequence). The CDR3, as DNA: TGTGCCAGCAGTTTATTTATTCAGGGCTCCTACAATGAGCAGTTCTTC. As protein: CASSLFIQGSYNEQFF.

This clone was found a few times. The chain links TRBV19 to TRBJ1-1; D remains unclear. CDR3 size: 15 residues. The V end lost 2 bases, the J end lost 1 base, and 11 bases lay between the germline ends. CDR1 and CDR2 (germline): LNHDA, SQIVND (reference sequence). DNA for the CDR3: TGTGCCAGTAGTATAATCGGGAAGAGGAACACTGAAGCTTTCTTT. Its protein product is CASSIIGKRNTEAFF.

This chain links TRBV5-4 with TRBJ2-2; 11 bases match TRBD1. In germline, CDR1 is SGHNT, CDR2 YYREEE (reference sequence). The J segment lost 0 bases and the V segment lost 4 bases, leaving 2 bases of the junction unmatched. CDR3 length: 16 residues. Here the CDR3 DNA reads TGTGCCAGCAGCACGGGACAGGGGGCGAACACCGGGGAGCTGTTTTTT. Protein sequence: CASSTGQGANTGELFF.

V usage is TRBV4-1 and J usage is TRBJ1-5; 10 bases line up with TRBD1. J gave up 4 bases and V 4 bases, and 7 bases lay outside the gene matches. This CDR3 comprises 16 residues. The V gene's germline CDR1 is MGHRA and CDR2 YSYEKL. The CDR3 reads CASSRWTGGRNQPQHF. CDR3 sequence (DNA): TGCGCCAGCAGCCGTTGGACAGGGGGACGAAATCAGCCCCAGCATTTT.

The chain recombines TRBV25-1 with TRBJ2-1, with 13 bases lining up with TRBD2. V lost 10 bases to trimming and J lost 5 bases; unmatched junction nucleotides: 8. Per the germline V gene, CDR1 is MGHDK and CDR2 is SYGVNS. This CDR3 is built from 15 residues. The CDR3 DNA reads as TGTGCCATAGCCATGGGGACTAGCGGGAACAATGAGCAGTTCTTC. Protein sequence: CAIAMGTSGNNEQFF.

The chain recombines TRBV27 with TRBJ2-1; 7 bases are a match to TRBD1. This CDR3 has 14 amino acids. The germline gives CDR1 MNHEY, CDR2 SMNVEV (reference sequence). Trimming removed 2 bases from V and 9 bases from J; junction bases left unmatched: 7. The CDR3 region has the DNA TGTGCCAGCAGTTTAACAGGGGAGTGGGGTGAGCAGTTCTTC. This translates into CASSLTGEWGEQFF.

A few counts support this clone. V is TRBV4-1 and J is TRBJ2-7, with 7 bases fitting TRBD1. With V trimmed by 4 bases and J by 3 bases, 6 bases remained unmatched. This CDR3 has 14 residues. CDR1 is MGHRA and CDR2 is YSYEKL in the germline V gene. In DNA, the CDR3 is TGCGCCAGCAGCCCGACGGGACAGTACTACGAGCAGTACTTC. As protein: CASSPTGQYYEQYF.

Of note for this clone: In the same sample, other DNA sequences code for this CDR3. In DNA form, the CDR3 reads TGTGCCAGCAGTTTACCCTATCAGCCCCAGCATTTT. The encoded protein is CASSLPYQPQHF. The chain is built from TRBV28 and TRBJ1-5; D uncertain. V lost 2 bases and J lost 5, with 4 bases in between. Germline V gene lookup returns CDR1 MDHEN and CDR2 SYDVKM. The CDR3 spans 12 residues.

The chain combines TRBV7-8 with TRBJ2-5; D possibly corresponds to TRBD2 (6 bases). Germline V gives CDR1 SGHVS, CDR2 FQNEAQ. The CDR3 has 15 amino acids. The V gene lost 5 bases and the J gene lost 2 bases, with 15 bases spanning the gap. CDR3 in DNA: TGTGCCAGCAGCCTGCAGACTAGTTATCAAGAGACCCAGTACTTC. It encodes CASSLQTSYQETQYF.

V usage is TRBV6-4 and J usage is TRBJ2-1; perhaps TRBD2 as D (5 bases). The CDR3 contains 13 residues. CDR1 is MRHNA and CDR2 is SNTAGT in the germline V gene. V gave up 0 bases and J gave up 8 bases, with 8 bases separating them. This CDR3 reads CASSDSERDEQFF. The CDR3 DNA reads as TGTGCCAGCAGTGACTCGGAGAGGGATGAGCAGTTCTTC.